Listed below are T cell receptor beta chains from one sample, sequenced in a study of early T cells in non-severe SARS-CoV-2 infection. Via MiXCR, TCRdb re-called the 5' RACE reads, giving one row per CDR3 protein. This sample has more than 90,000 distinct CDR3 sequences, with more than 9.5% found just once. Sequencing was done on a sample of whole blood. These receptors were taken from an adult who was a healthcare worker with PCR-confirmed SARS-CoV-2 infection or an uninfected control (not recorded which). Both conserved end residues are part of each CDR3. A D gene is named only where the DNA matches it firmly. Where a row states a size, it is once, few, many or the class of an expanded clone; other rows omit it.

V gene	clone size	CDR3 length	D gene	J gene	CDR3 DNA	CDR3 protein
TRBV11-2	many	15	NA	TRBJ1-1	TGTGCCAGCAGCTTAGATGGAGGTACAGACACTGAAGCTTTCTTT	CASSLDGGTDTEAFF
TRBV9	few	12	NA	TRBJ2-7	TGTGCCAGCAGCGTAGTCGTCTACGAGCAGTACTTC	CASSVVVYEQYF
TRBV28	few	15	TRBD1	TRBJ1-5	TGTGCCAGCAGGTACAGGGGGCAGGGCAATCAGCCCCAGCATTTT	CASRYRGQGNQPQHF
TRBV7-2	many	16	TRBD2	TRBJ2-5	TGTGCCAGCAGCCCCAGGAGGCTAGCGGGATCTGAGACCCAGTACTTC	CASSPRRLAGSETQYF
TRBV27	few	17	TRBD2	TRBJ2-1	TGTGCCAGCAGTTCCCTAGCGGGGGGTCTCGCCATCAATGAGCAGTTCTTC	CASSSLAGGLAINEQFF
TRBV7-9	many	14	TRBD2	TRBJ2-7	TGTGCCAGCAGCTCCCCTAGCGGGGCCTACGAGCAGTACTTC	CASSSPSGAYEQYF
TRBV12-5	NA	16	TRBD1	TRBJ2-7	TGTGCTAGTGGTAGGGGGACAGGGAGCCTCTCCTACGAGCAGTACTTC	CASGRGTGSLSYEQYF
TRBV2	NA	13	NA	TRBJ2-1	TGTGCCAGCAGTGTTAGAGATGAAGATGAGCAGTTCTTC	CASSVRDEDEQFF
TRBV20-1	NA	13	NA	TRBJ1-1	TGCAGTGGCACGCAGGGGCGATGGACTGAAGCTTTCTTT	CSGTQGRWTEAFF
TRBV18	many	15	TRBD1	TRBJ2-7	TGTGCCAGCTCACCACTCGGGACAGGGGACTACGAGCAGTACTTC	CASSPLGTGDYEQYF
TRBV2	NA	11	NA	TRBJ2-7	TGTGCCAGCAAGACAGAGGGGGAGCAGTACTTC	CASKTEGEQYF
TRBV7-2	many	13	NA	TRBJ1-2	TGTGCCAGCAGCTTAGAGAGGGTCTCTGGCTACACCTTC	CASSLERVSGYTF
TRBV20-1	NA	16	NA	TRBJ2-3	TGCAGTGCTAGAGGGGGCGGCAGGGTGGGCGCAGATACGCAGTATTTT	CSARGGGRVGADTQYF
TRBV13	few	16	TRBD1	TRBJ2-7	TGTGCCAGCAGCCCTGCCCGACAGGGGCACAGGTACGAGCAGTACTTC	CASSPARQGHRYEQYF
TRBV2	NA	15	NA	TRBJ2-5	TGTGCCAGCAGTGGCCGGGACCGTAGACAAGGAACCCAGTACTTC	CASSGRDRRQGTQYF
TRBV30	many	17	NA	TRBJ2-7	TGTGCCTGGATACTACTCGACCGCCAGACCGCAACCTACGAGCAGTACTTC	CAWILLDRQTATYEQYF
TRBV28	few	16	NA	TRBJ2-7	TGTGCCAGCAGTTTGGGTGTTATGACGGGCCACTACGAGCAGTACTTC	CASSLGVMTGHYEQYF
TRBV9	NA	18	NA	TRBJ2-2	TGTGCCAGCAGCCCTCGACCTACTTCAATCCTTAACACCGGGGAGCTGTTTTTT	CASSPRPTSILNTGELFF
TRBV6-6	NA	18	NA	TRBJ2-1	TGTGCCAGCAGTCCCCGGAGATTAGCGATCGTTCAAAACAATGAGCAGTTCTTC	CASSPRRLAIVQNNEQFF
TRBV5-5	many	17	TRBD1	TRBJ1-5	TGTGCCAGCAGCTTTGGGACAGGGGGATATAGCAATCAGCCCCAGCATTTT	CASSFGTGGYSNQPQHF
TRBV20-1	NA	16	TRBD2	TRBJ2-2	TGCAGTGCTAGAGATGCGGCTAGCGGGAGACATGGGGAGCTGTTTTTT	CSARDAASGRHGELFF
TRBV20-1	NA	15	TRBD2	TRBJ2-7	TGCAGTGCTAGAGATCTAACTAGCGGGACCTACGAGCAGTACTTC	CSARDLTSGTYEQYF
TRBV30	many	14	NA	TRBJ2-1	TGTGCCTGGAGTGCAAACGTCCTGGGCATTGAGCAGTTCTTC	CAWSANVLGIEQFF
TRBV6-5	many	16	TRBD1	TRBJ1-4	TGTGCCAGCAGCACCCGACAGGGGGGAGTGAGTGAAAAACTGTTTTTT	CASSTRQGGVSEKLFF
TRBV30	many	13	NA	TRBJ1-3	TGTGCCTGGGACCGGACGGCTGGAAACACCATATATTTT	CAWDRTAGNTIYF
TRBV14	few	17	NA	TRBJ1-6	TGTGCCAGCAGCTTACGGGCCGACTTGCTTGGAGGTTCACCCCTCCACTTT	CASSLRADLLGGSPLHF
TRBV28	NA	14	NA	TRBJ2-2	TGTGCCAGCAGGGGGGCCCCGAACACCGGGGAGCTGTTTTTT	CASRGAPNTGELFF
TRBV4-1	few	13	TRBD2	TRBJ2-7	TGCGCCAGCAGCCAAGACCCAGCGGGGGAGAAGAACTTC	CASSQDPAGEKNF
TRBV6-2/TRBV6-3	NA	16	TRBD1	TRBJ2-4	TGTGCCAGCAGTTACTCGTCTACAGGGGCCCAAAACATTCAGTACTTC	CASSYSSTGAQNIQYF
TRBV10-3	few	14	NA	TRBJ1-2	TGTGCCATCAGTGAGGCCCCGCTGAACTATGGCTACACCTTC	CAISEAPLNYGYTF
TRBV20-1	few	15	NA	TRBJ2-1	TGCAGTGCTAGAGATGGGGGGGCCCTCTACAATGAGCAGTTCTTC	CSARDGGALYNEQFF
TRBV7-6	few	15	TRBD2	TRBJ2-7	TGTGCCAGCAGCTTAGGCCAGCGGGAGGTCCACGAGCAGTACTTC	CASSLGQREVHEQYF
TRBV30	NA	14	TRBD1	TRBJ1-1	TGTGCCTGGAGTTTTATGACAGGGGGCACTGAAGCTTTCTTT	CAWSFMTGGTEAFF
TRBV4-2	few	18	NA	TRBJ2-3	TGTGCCAGCAGCCAAGATCTTGTCATGCTAGCGTTACCAGATACGCAGTATTTT	CASSQDLVMLALPDTQYF
TRBV6-1	few	14	NA	TRBJ1-2	TGTGCCAGCAGTGAGGCCTCCCCTTATGGGGGCTACACCTTC	CASSEASPYGGYTF
TRBV14	many	14	NA	TRBJ2-1	TGTGCCAGCAGCCTAGGGGGTTGGGTCAATGAGCAGTTCTTC	CASSLGGWVNEQFF
TRBV6-1	few	15	TRBD2	TRBJ2-7	TGTGCCAGCAGTGTTTTTGTGGGACTAGTGCTCGAGCAGTACTTC	CASSVFVGLVLEQYF